This T cell receptor beta chain was recorded in a study of T-cell memory formation after mild COVID-19 (dated by TCRdb to the early 2020s). As for the study more broadly: Most TCR sequence clusters were specific to one of the two donors. Two young, previously healthy adult volunteers made up the cohort, one male and one female. Longitudinal TCRalpha and TCRbeta repertoire sequencing tracked T-cell clones expanding and contracting after mild COVID-19 in a couple of donors. What the authors observed across the whole study: Contracting CD4+ clones turned up mainly in the CM and EM memory subsets, whereas EMRA was where CD8+ clones were enriched. The study covered only a couple of mild cases, and larger cohorts including severe cases with pre-infection samples were considered necessary. From day 15 to 85, contracting clones showed balanced CD4/CD8 phenotypes, whereas a second wave of clones that expanded from day 15 to 37 leaned towards CD4+. The detection of some responding clones in pre-infection memory suggests that pre-existing cross-reactive memory T cells joined the SARS-CoV-2 response. SARS-CoV-2 specificity was not confirmed for the second-wave clones peaking on day 37.

Via the germline V gene, CDR1 is MDHEN and CDR2 SYDVKM. V is cut by 7 bases and J by 9 bases, and the space between the germline ends is 13 bases. From the cysteine up to the phenylalanine, the CDR3 has a length of 12 residues. The read is trimmed to its CDR3 DNA, 36 bases read in frame from base 1. PBMCs were isolated by Ficoll-Paque density gradient centrifugation. The sequencer was an Illumina NovaSeq 6000. TCRalpha and TCRbeta cDNA libraries were constructed by 5'RACE with constant-segment primers, with sample barcodes and unique molecular identifiers being introduced. Trizol reagent was used to extract RNA from every sample. The libraries were amplified in two PCR steps, and the second step added a second sample barcode and Illumina TruSeq adapters. The libraries were sequenced on an Illumina NovaSeq using 2 x 150 bp paired-end reads. The authors processed their data as follows. Reads were demultiplexed and collapsed into UMI-guided consensus sequences with migec v1.2.7. With mixcr v2.1.11, UMI consensuses were aligned to TRA and TRB V and J templates and assembled into clonotypes. Clonotypes were classified as expanded or contracted when called significant by both edgeR and NoisET, with noise models trained on biological replicates. For edgeR calls, the thresholds were a false discovery rate-adjusted p below 0.01 and a log2 fold-change of 1. As an exploratory analysis of dynamics, PCA with hierarchical clustering was applied to max-normalized trajectories of the 1000 most abundant clonotypes. The CD4 or CD8 phenotype of responding clones was assigned using the separately sequenced CD4+ and CD8+ repertoires. The public reads were run again by TCRdb, first through fastp at Q25 and then through MiXCR, and only productive beta chains were kept. Each entry merges the rows of one CDR3 protein and shows their most common DNA and genes. Here the V and J calls rest on TCRdb's processing, not on the authors' analysis. Recorded for this sample are about 320,000 distinct CDR3 sequences; roughly an eighth of them occurred a single time. The biggest ten clones account for about 21% of the sample.

This clonotype was picked up a small number of times. Its specific antigen is unknown. Per-base qualities were not stored, and no clone one base away is much larger. Sequencing was done on a sample of PBMCs or a T cell subset sorted from them (not recorded which). The receptor was derived from a man between 18 and 35 years old who had mild COVID-19 (a few samples of this study predate the infection). The sample titles of this study are shuffled in the database, so cell type and time point are left out; the donor was told from shared clones. The chain was built from TRBV28 and TRBJ1-3; too little of a D gene remains to name it. The CDR3 region: CASMGTGGTIYF. The DNA sequence is as follows: TGTGCCAGCATGGGAACCGGCGGCACCATATATTTT.